This paragraph covers one T cell receptor beta chain sequence. As yet, its antigen is unknown. TCRdb reanalysed the reads using MiXCR and keeps one entry per CDR3 protein. The sample yields a few hundred thousand distinct CDR3 sequences, about an eighth seen once. Germline values: CDR1 SGHTA, CDR2 FQGTGA. CDR3 length equals 15 residues. V dropped 3 bases and J dropped 0 bases, with 11 bases sitting between them. The sample originates from a study of T cell repertoires in cytomegalovirus infection. Looking at the study overall: It can be stated that public TCR beta signatures indicated CMV infection as well as a matching HLA type.

Study observations and caveats: Cumulated frequencies of public TCR beta families served to identify carriers of CMV plus the relevant HLA. Dominating the ex vivo response were HLA-C-restricted CMV-specific TCR beta clonotypes.

Input material: PBMCs. The receptor was isolated from a human donor in good health (CMV status not recorded). Some clones in this sample may be carry-over from other donors' samples. This rearrangement joins TRBV7-3 to TRBJ2-5; D is tentatively TRBD1 or TRBD2 (5 bases each). DNA of the CDR3: TGTGCCAGCAGCTTCTCGGGACGGCACCAAGAGACCCAGTACTTC. Protein sequence: CASSFSGRHQETQYF.